These 23 T cell receptor beta chains came from one sample sequenced in a study of CD8 T cells in ankylosing spondylitis. From the 5' RACE reads, TCRdb called clonotypes with MiXCR, one entry per CDR3 protein. In the table there are approximately 400,000 distinct CDR3 sequences, 25% to 30% of which are singletons. For these receptors, no antigen is known. Study-level findings and limits: Seemingly distinctive of ankylosing spondylitis blood was a TCR beta motif formed by eight highly homologous variants.

The sequencing sample was made of blood, either unsorted or a sorted T cell fraction (not recorded which). These receptors were obtained from a male donor with ankylosing spondylitis.

This chain joins TRBV7-2 and TRBJ2-5; D is perhaps TRBD2 (5 bases). V lost 0 bases and J lost 10, with 9 bases in between. The germline V gene has CDR1 SGHTA and CDR2 FQGNSA. The length of the CDR3 is 12 residues. Written as DNA, the CDR3 is TGTGCCAGCAGCTTAGCGACTCGGGACCAGTACTTC. Encoded protein: CASSLATRDQYF.

As DNA, the CDR3 is TGCAGTGCTAGGTCGAGAAACGGTGAAGCTTTCTTT. Amino acid sequence: CSARSRNGEAFF. The rearrangement joins TRBV20-1 to TRBJ1-1; no firm D call. V lost 3 bases to trimming and J lost 7 bases, with 12 bases between them. The CDR3 is made up of 12 amino acids. CDR1 is DFQATT, CDR2 SNEGSKA, per germline (reference sequence).

The rearrangement uses TRBV19 and TRBJ1-1; D is uncertain. There are 13 residues in the CDR3. Germline-derived CDR1 and CDR2 are LNHDA and SQIVND (reference sequence). The ends were cut back, 10 bases at V and 0 bases at J, with 12 bases in the middle. In DNA form, the CDR3 reads TGTGCCACCCGCCCCCGGTTGAACACTGAAGCTTTCTTT. Protein product: CATRPRLNTEAFF.

A few counts support this clonotype. V is TRBV12-3 or TRBV12-4 and J is TRBJ2-1; 9 bases are shared with TRBD2. V lost 3 bases and J lost 1; bases outside the gene matches: 7. This CDR3 has 17 residues. CDR3 coding DNA: TGTGCCAGCAGTTTGTCCGGGACTAGCATGTCCTACAATGAGCAGTTCTTC. Translating it yields CASSLSGTSMSYNEQFF.

This clonotype showed up many times. The rearrangement links TRBV24-1 to TRBJ2-2; 8 nucleotides match TRBD1. The CDR3 has 15 amino acids. Germline V gives CDR1 KGHDR, CDR2 SFDVKD. Trimming took 3 bases from V and 7 from J; bases not matched to a gene: 6. The CDR3 region is CATSDLDREVGELFF. The DNA of the CDR3 is TGTGCCACCAGTGATCTGGACAGGGAGGTCGGGGAGCTGTTTTTT.

This clonotype was seen a few times. The chain links TRBV15 to TRBJ1-1; D perhaps matches TRBD1 (5 bases). Looked up from germline, CDR1 is LNHNV and CDR2 is YYDKDF (reference sequence). V was cut by 5 bases and J by 0 bases, with 7 bases left in between. The CDR3 sequence is 13 residues long. The CDR3 region has the DNA TGTGCCACCAGCGGGGGAATGAACACTGAAGCTTTCTTT. Translated, it gives CATSGGMNTEAFF. Drawing the rest from reference TRBV15 and TRBJ1-1, the complete variable domain is DAMVIQNPRYQVTQFGKPVTLSCSQTLNHNVMYWYQQKSSQAPKLLFHYYDKDFNNEADTPDNFQSRRPNTSFCFLDIRSPGLGDTAMYLCATSGGMNTEAFFGQGTRLTVV.

This clonotype was detected a few times. The rearrangement joins TRBV29-1 to TRBJ1-1, with D possibly matching TRBD1 (5 bases). Trimming took off 5 bases at V and 2 bases at J, with 6 bases between the two ends. Germline CDR1 SQVTM, CDR2 ANQGSEA. This CDR3 has 11 amino acids. DNA of the CDR3: TGCAGCGTTCGGGACAACACTGAAGCTTTCTTT. It specifies CSVRDNTEAFF.

This clonotype has just a few counts. The V gene is TRBV24-1, the J gene TRBJ2-5; D not certain. Germline assignment: CDR1 KGHDR and CDR2 SFDVKD. The V gene lost 6 bases and the J gene lost 2 bases, with 6 bases spanning the gap. CDR3 length: 12 residues. The CDR3, as DNA: TGTGCCACCAGTCGCAATCAAGAGACCCAGTACTTC. Translated, it gives CATSRNQETQYF.

This chain connects TRBV5-6 to TRBJ2-3; D possibly corresponds to TRBD2 (6 bases). Per germline, CDR1 SGHDT and CDR2 YYEEEE. CDR3 length: 15 amino acids. V was clipped by 2 bases and J by 6 bases, with 16 bases between them. CDR3 loop: CASSFGGLLGDTQYF. The CDR3 DNA is TGTGCCAGCAGCTTTGGGGGACTCCTGGGGGATACGCAGTATTTT.

This clonotype appeared a few times. The rearrangement links TRBV2 to TRBJ1-1, with D hard to call. V was shortened by 0 bases and J by 0 bases, with 11 bases between the two germline ends. The CDR3 has 16 amino acids. Germline V gives CDR1 SNHLY, CDR2 FYNNEI. The CDR3 sequence is CASSEAHVIMNTEAFF. CDR3 bases: TGTGCCAGCAGTGAAGCACATGTCATTATGAACACTGAAGCTTTCTTT.

The V gene is TRBV11-2, the J gene TRBJ2-1, with a tentative D call TRBD1 (5 bases). Trimming removed 5 bases from V and 6 bases from J, with 20 bases in between. Germline assignment: CDR1 SGHAT and CDR2 FQNNGV. The CDR3 loop spans 16 amino acids. In DNA form, the CDR3 reads TGTGCCAGCAGCCCACTACAAGACCCTAGGGGCAATGAGCAGTTCTTC. This translates into CASSPLQDPRGNEQFF.

This clonotype occurred a few times. The chain employs TRBV10-3 and TRBJ2-3; 9 positions agree with TRBD2. This CDR3 has 15 residues. V shed 6 bases and J 0 bases; nucleotides not matched to a gene: 4. Germline CDR1 reads ENHRY; CDR2 reads SYGVKD. For the CDR3, the DNA is TGTGCCATCAGCAGACTAGCGGAAAGCACAGATACGCAGTATTTT. Its translation is CAISRLAESTDTQYF.

V usage is TRBV28 and J usage is TRBJ1-2; D is uncertain. The CDR3 loop spans 13 amino acids. Germline CDR1 and CDR2: MDHEN and SYDVKM. Between the trimmed V and J ends, which lost 6 bases and 6 bases, there was a span of 14 bases. Written as DNA, the CDR3 is TGTGCCAGCAGCTCTGGGTCGACGGATGGCTACACCTTC. Amino acids: CASSSGSTDGYTF.

In its sample, this clonotype was seen many times. The V gene is TRBV12-3 or TRBV12-4, the J gene TRBJ1-5; D unclear. The CDR3 covers 14 residues. V lost 7 bases and J 1 base, leaving 11 bases between the germline ends. The CDR3 nucleotides are TGTGCCAGCACCCGGGGTGGCAGCAATCAGCCCCAGCATTTT. Translation: CASTRGGSNQPQHF.

V is TRBV6-1 and J is TRBJ1-4; D not certain. Germline CDR1 MNHNS, CDR2 SASEGT. The V end lost 2 bases, the J end lost 3 bases, and 4 bases lay between the germline ends. The CDR3 sequence is 13 residues long. The CDR3 DNA reads as TGTGCCAGCAGTGAAAGGGCTAATGAAAAACTGTTTTTT. This sequence encodes CASSERANEKLFF.

The gene calls are TRBV12-3 or TRBV12-4 and TRBJ1-1; 9 nucleotides match TRBD1. V lost 4 bases, J lost 4 bases, and 4 bases stayed unmatched. This CDR3 has 14 residues. In nucleotides, the CDR3 is TGTGCCAGCAGTTACAGGGGGCGGGGCACTGAAGCTTTCTTT. It codes for CASSYRGRGTEAFF.

This chain uses TRBV3-1 with TRBJ2-7, with 12 bases aligning to TRBD2. This CDR3 contains 15 residues. The germline gives CDR1 LGHDT, CDR2 YNNKEL (reference sequence). With 8 bases clipped from V and 5 bases from J, the junction kept 10 bases outside the gene matches. The CDR3 loop is CASASTSGRSNEQYF. CDR3 sequence (DNA): TGTGCCAGCGCCTCAACTAGCGGGAGGAGCAACGAGCAGTACTTC.

The gene calls are TRBV5-1 and TRBJ1-5; D is ambiguous. Germline V lookup: CDR1 SGHRS, CDR2 YFSETQ. Trimming stripped 2 bases from V and 7 bases from J, with 10 bases between. The CDR3 consists of 13 residues. CDR3 amino acids: CASSFLPEQPQHF. In nucleotides, the CDR3 is TGCGCCAGCAGCTTCCTTCCTGAACAGCCCCAGCATTTT.

The chain links TRBV25-1 to TRBJ2-3; the D gene is possibly TRBD2 (5 bases). Trimming stripped 0 bases from V and 5 bases from J, with 15 bases between. The CDR3 length is 16 residues. CDR1 MGHDK and CDR2 SYGVNS come from the germline V gene. CDR3 bases: TGTGCCAGCAGTGAATATCCTAGCTCGCCGGTAGATACGCAGTATTTT. Protein sequence: CASSEYPSSPVDTQYF.

This clonotype was recorded a few times. This chain links TRBV5-1 with TRBJ2-5; possible D gene TRBD1, 5 bases. The CDR3 extends over 14 amino acids. Germline V lookup: CDR1 SGHRS, CDR2 YFSETQ. V lost 0 bases and J 4 bases, leaving 10 bases between the germline ends. The CDR3 coding sequence is TGCGCCAGCAGCTTGGATTCAGGGCGAGAGACCCAGTACTTC. Amino acid sequence: CASSLDSGRETQYF.

The chain has TRBV4-1 and TRBJ2-1, with TRBD2 matching 10 bases. The CDR3 spans 14 residues. Germline CDR1 and CDR2: MGHRA and YSYEKL. The junction had 2 bases not matched to a gene; V was cut back by 3 bases and J by 6 bases. CDR3 sequence (DNA): TGCGCCAGCAGCCACAGCGGGAGGGGCAATGAGCAGTTCTTC. This translates into CASSHSGRGNEQFF.

This rearrangement joins TRBV7-2 to TRBJ2-5; D unresolved. The CDR3 runs 14 residues. V was clipped by 4 bases and J by 5 bases, with 14 bases between them. Germline-derived CDR1 and CDR2 are SGHTA and FQGNSA. In DNA, the CDR3 is TGTGCCAGCAGCTCCGGGCAGGTGGGGGAGACCCAGTACTTC. Translated: CASSSGQVGETQYF.

The chain employs TRBV20-1 and TRBJ2-1; TRBD1 matches at 7 bases. The CDR3 sequence is 13 residues long. Germline CDR1 and CDR2: DFQATT and SNEGSKA (reference sequence). CDR3 loop: CSTIPTGWNGLFF. The CDR3, as DNA: TGCAGCACTATCCCGACAGGGTGGAACGGTTTGTTCTTC.